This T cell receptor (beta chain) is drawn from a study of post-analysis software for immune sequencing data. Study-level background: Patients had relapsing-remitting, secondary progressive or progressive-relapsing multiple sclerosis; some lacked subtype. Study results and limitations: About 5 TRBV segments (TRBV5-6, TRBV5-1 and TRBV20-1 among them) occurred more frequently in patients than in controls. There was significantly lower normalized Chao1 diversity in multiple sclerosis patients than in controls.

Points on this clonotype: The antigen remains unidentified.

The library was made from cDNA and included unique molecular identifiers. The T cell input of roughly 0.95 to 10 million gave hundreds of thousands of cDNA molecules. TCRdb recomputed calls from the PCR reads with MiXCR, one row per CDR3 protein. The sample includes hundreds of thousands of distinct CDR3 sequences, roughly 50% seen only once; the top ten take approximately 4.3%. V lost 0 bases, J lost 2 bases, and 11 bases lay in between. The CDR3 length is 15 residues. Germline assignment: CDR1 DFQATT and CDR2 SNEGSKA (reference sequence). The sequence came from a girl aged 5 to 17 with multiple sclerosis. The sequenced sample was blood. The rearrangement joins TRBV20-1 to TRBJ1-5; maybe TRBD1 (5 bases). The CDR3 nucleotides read TGCAGTGCTAGAGATCCCGGACAAGGCAATCAGCCCCAGCATTTT. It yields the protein CSARDPGQGNQPQHF.